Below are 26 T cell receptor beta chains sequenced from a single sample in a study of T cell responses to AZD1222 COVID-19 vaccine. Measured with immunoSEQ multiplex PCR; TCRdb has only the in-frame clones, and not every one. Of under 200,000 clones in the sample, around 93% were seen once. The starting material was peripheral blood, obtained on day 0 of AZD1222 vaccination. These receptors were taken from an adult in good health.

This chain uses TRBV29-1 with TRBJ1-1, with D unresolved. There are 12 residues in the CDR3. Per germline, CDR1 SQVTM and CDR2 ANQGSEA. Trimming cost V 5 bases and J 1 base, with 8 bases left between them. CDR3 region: CSVLASNTEAFF. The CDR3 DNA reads TGCAGCGTTTTAGCCTCGAACACTGAAGCTTTCTTT.

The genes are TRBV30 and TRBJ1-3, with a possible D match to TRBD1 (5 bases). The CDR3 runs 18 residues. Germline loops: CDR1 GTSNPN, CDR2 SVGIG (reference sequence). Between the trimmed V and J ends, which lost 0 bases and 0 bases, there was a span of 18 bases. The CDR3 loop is CAWSVRPGPLSSGNTIYF. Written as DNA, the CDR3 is TGTGCCTGGAGTGTACGCCCGGGGCCCCTTTCCTCTGGAAACACCATATATTTT.

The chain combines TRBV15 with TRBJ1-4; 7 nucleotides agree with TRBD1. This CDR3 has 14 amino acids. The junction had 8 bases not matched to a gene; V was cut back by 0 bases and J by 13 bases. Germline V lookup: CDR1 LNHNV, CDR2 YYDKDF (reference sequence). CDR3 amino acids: CATSRETGWRGLFF. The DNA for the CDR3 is TGTGCCACCAGCAGAGAGACAGGGTGGAGGGGACTGTTTTTT.

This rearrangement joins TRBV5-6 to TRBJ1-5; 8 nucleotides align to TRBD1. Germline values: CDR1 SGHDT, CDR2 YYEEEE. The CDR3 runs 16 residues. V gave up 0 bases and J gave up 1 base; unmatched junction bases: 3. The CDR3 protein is CASSLGGQGSNQPQHF. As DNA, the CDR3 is TGTGCCAGCAGCTTGGGAGGACAGGGAAGCAATCAGCCCCAGCATTTT.

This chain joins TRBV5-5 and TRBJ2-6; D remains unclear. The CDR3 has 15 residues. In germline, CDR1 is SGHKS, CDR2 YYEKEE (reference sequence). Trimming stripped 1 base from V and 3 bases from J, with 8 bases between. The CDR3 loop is CASSLIGFGANVLTF. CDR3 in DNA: TGTGCCAGCAGCTTGATAGGGTTTGGGGCCAACGTCCTGACTTTC.

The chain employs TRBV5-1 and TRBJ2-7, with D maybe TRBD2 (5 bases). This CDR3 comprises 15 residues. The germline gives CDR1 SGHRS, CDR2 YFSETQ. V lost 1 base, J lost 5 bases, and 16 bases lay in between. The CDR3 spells CASSLSRGALNEQYF. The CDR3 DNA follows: TGCGCCAGCAGCTTGTCCCGGGGAGCTTTGAACGAGCAGTACTTC.

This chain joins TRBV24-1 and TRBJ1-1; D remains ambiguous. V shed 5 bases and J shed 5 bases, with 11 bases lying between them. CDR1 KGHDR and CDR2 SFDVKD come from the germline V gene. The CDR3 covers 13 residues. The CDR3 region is CATSGPGPTEAFF. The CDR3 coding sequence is TGTGCCACCAGTGGACCGGGCCCAACTGAAGCTTTCTTT.

Here the CDR3 DNA reads TGTGCCAGCAGCGTAAAGCGGGGAGGATATGGGACTAGCGGGAGGGCCGCCGGGGAGCTGTTTTTT. Translating gives CASSVKRGGYGTSGRAAGELFF. The chain has TRBV9 and TRBJ2-2; 16 bases are a match to TRBD2. The CDR3 length is 22 residues. The trim removed 1 base at V and 6 bases at J, leaving 18 bases unmatched. Germline V gives CDR1 SGDLS, CDR2 YYNGEE.

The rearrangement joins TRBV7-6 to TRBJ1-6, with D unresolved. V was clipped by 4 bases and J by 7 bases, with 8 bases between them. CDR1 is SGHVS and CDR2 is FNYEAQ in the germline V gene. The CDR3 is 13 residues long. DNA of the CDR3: TGTGCCAGCAGCTCGACTGGGAATTCACCCCTCCACTTT. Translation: CASSSTGNSPLHF.

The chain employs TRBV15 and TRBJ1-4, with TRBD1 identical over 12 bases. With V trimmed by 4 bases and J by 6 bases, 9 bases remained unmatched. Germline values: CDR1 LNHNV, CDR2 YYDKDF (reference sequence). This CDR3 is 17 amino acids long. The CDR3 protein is CATSTRDRGLRDEKLFF. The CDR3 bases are TGTGCCACCAGCACCCGGGACAGGGGGCTTCGGGATGAAAAACTGTTTTTT. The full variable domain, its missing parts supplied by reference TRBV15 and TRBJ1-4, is DAMVIQNPRYQVTQFGKPVTLSCSQTLNHNVMYWYQQKSSQAPKLLFHYYDKDFNNEADTPDNFQSRRPNTSFCFLDIRSPGLGDTAMYLCATSTRDRGLRDEKLFFGSGTQLSVL.

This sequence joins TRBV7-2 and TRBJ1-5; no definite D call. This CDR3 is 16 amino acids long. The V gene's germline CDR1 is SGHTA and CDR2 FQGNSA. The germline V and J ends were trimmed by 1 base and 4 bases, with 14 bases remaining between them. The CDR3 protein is CASSLDGISRNQPQHF. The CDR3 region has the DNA TGTGCCAGCAGCTTAGACGGGATATCTAGGAATCAGCCCCAGCATTTT.

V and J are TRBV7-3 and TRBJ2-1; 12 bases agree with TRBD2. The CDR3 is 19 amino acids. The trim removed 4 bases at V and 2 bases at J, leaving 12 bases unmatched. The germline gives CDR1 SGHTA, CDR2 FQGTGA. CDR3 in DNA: TGTGCCAGCAGCTCCCTTGGGTCTAGCGGGAGGGCAACCTACAATGAGCAGTTCTTC. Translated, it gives CASSSLGSSGRATYNEQFF.

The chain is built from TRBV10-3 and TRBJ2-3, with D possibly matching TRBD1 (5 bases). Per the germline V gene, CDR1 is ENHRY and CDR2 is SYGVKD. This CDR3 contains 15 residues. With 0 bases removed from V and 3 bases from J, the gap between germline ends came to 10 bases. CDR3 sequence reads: CAISESRGRTDTQYF. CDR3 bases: TGTGCCATCAGTGAGTCTAGGGGAAGGACAGATACGCAGTATTTT.

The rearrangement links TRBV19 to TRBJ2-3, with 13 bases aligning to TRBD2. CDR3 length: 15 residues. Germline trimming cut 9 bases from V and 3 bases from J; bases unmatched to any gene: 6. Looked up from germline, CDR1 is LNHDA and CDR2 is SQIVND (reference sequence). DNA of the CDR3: TGTGCCAGCAGACTAGCGGGAGGAGGGACAGATACGCAGTATTTT. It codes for CASRLAGGGTDTQYF.

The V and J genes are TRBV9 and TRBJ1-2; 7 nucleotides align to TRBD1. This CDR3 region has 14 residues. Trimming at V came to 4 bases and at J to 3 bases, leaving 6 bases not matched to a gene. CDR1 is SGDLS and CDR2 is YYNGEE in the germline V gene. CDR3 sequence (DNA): TGTGCCAGCAGCTCACAGGGGTTACACTATGGCTACACCTTC. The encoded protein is CASSSQGLHYGYTF.

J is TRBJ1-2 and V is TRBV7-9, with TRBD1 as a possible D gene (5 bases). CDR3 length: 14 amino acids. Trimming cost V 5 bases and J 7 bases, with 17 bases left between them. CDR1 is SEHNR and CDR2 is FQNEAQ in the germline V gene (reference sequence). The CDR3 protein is CASSQTQDSGGYTF. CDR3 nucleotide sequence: TGTGCCAGCAGCCAAACACAGGATAGCGGTGGCTACACCTTC.

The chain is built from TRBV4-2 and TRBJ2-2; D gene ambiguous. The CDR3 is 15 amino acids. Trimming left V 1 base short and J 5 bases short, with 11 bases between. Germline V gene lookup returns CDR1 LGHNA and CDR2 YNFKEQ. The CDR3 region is CASSQVAGQTGELFF. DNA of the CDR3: TGTGCCAGCAGCCAAGTCGCAGGCCAAACCGGGGAGCTGTTTTTT.

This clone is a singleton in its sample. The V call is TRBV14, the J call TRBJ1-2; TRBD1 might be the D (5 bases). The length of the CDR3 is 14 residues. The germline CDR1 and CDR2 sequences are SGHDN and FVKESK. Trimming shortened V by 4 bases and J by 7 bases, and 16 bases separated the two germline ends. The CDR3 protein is CASSLQPQGGGYTF. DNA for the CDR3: TGTGCCAGCAGCCTCCAACCCCAGGGTGGTGGCTACACCTTC.

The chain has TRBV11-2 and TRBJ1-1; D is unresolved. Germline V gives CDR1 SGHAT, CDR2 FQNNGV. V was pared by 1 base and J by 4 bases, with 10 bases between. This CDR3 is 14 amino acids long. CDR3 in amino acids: CASSLGAWSTEAFF. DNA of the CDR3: TGTGCCAGCAGCTTAGGGGCTTGGAGCACTGAAGCTTTCTTT. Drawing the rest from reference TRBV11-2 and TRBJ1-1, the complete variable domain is EAGVAQSPRYKIIEKRQSVAFWCNPISGHATLYWYQQILGQGPKLLIQFQNNGVVDDSQLPKDRFSAERLKGVDSTLKIQPAKLEDSAVYLCASSLGAWSTEAFFGQGTRLTVV.

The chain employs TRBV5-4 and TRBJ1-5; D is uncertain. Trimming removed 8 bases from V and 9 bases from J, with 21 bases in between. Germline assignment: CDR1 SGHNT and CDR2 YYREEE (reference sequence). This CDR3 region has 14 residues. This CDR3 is CARARPHRVWPQHF. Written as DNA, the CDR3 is TGTGCCAGGGCCCGGCCTCACCGTGTGTGGCCCCAGCATTTT.

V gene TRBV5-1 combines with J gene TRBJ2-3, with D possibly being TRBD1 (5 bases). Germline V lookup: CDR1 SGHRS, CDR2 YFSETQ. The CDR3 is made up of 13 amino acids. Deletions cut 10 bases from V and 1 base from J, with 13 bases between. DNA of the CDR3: TGCGCCTGCCAGTTACAGGGCACAGATACGCAGTATTTT. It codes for CACQLQGTDTQYF.

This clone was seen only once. The CDR3 is CASSLQLAGSNEQFF. CDR3 nucleotide sequence: TGTGCCAGCAGCCTCCAACTAGCGGGATCAAATGAGCAGTTCTTC. The chain joins TRBV5-4 to TRBJ2-1, with 10 bases fitting TRBD2. The germline gives CDR1 SGHNT, CDR2 YYREEE (reference sequence). The CDR3 spans 15 residues. Trimming cost V 4 bases and J 7 bases; bases outside gene matches: 8. The full variable domain, with the rest looked up from reference TRBV5-4 and TRBJ2-1, is ETGVTQSPTHLIKTRGQQVTLRCSSQSGHNTVSWYQQALGQGPQFIFQYYREEENGRGNFPPRFSGLQFPNYSSELNVNALELDDSALYLCASSLQLAGSNEQFFGPGTRLTVL.

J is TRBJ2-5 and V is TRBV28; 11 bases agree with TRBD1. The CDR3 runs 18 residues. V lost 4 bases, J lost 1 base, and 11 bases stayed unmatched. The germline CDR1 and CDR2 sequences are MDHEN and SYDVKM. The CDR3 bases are TGTGCCAGCAGTTGGGACCGGGACAGGGGGTTTGCCCAAGAGACCCAGTACTTC. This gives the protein CASSWDRDRGFAQETQYF.

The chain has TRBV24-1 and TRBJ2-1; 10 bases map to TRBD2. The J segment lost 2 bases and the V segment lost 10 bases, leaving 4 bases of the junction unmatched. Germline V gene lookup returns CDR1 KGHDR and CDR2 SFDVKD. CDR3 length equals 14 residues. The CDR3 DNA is TGTGCCACTAGCGGGGGGAGCACCTACAATGAGCAGTTCTTC. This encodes CATSGGSTYNEQFF.

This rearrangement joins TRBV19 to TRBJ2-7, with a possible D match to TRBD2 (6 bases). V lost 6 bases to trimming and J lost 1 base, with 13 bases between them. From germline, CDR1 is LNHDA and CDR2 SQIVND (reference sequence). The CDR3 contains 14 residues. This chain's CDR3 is CASSLPGVSYEQYF. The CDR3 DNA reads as TGTGCCAGTAGCCTCCCGGGGGTGTCCTACGAGCAGTACTTC.

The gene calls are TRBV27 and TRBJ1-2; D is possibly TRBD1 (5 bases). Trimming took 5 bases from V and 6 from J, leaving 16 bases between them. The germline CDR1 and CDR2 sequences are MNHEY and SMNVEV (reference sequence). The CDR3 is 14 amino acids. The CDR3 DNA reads TGTGCCAGCAGTAGAACCGGGACTCGGGATGGCTACACCTTC. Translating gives CASSRTGTRDGYTF.